This record covers a single T cell receptor (beta chain). The target antigen is unknown. Germline V gives CDR1 LNHDA, CDR2 SQIVND (reference sequence). The CDR3 extends over 13 amino acids. This sample stems from a study of cytomegalovirus exposure and HLA in healthy donors. Study outcomes and limitations: Later analysis found that TCR beta chains associated with HLA were more clonally expanded than other, equally common chains.

Use of 60 Vbeta and 13 Jbeta primers characterized the PCR. Repertoires were generated with immunoSEQ multiplex PCR, while TCRdb's copy carries only in-frame clones and drops some. The sample shows 50,000 to 55,000 clones, 50% to 70% of them seen only once. The chain combines TRBV19 with TRBJ2-5, with D possibly TRBD1 on 6 matching bases. Near its end, the DNA agrees better with TRBJ2-7, so the J call may be wrong. Input material: PBMCs. The origin of this receptor is a human donor in good health. As DNA, the CDR3 is TGTGCCACCTCGCGGACAGTAGAATACGAGCAGTACTTC. Residues: CATSRTVEYEQYF.